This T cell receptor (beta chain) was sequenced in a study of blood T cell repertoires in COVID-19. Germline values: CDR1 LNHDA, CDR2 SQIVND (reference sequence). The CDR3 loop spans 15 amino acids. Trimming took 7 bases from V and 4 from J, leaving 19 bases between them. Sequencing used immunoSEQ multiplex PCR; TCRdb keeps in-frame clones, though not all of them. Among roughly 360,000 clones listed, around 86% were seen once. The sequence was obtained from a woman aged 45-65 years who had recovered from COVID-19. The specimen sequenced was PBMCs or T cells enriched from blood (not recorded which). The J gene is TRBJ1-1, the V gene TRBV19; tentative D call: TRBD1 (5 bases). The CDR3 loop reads CASTTTLGRGTEAFF. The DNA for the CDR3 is TGTGCCAGTACCACCACGCTAGGGAGGGGCACTGAAGCTTTCTTT.